What follows is one T cell receptor beta chain and its context. The sample belongs to a study of blood T cells in healthy people across ages. Donors ranged from about 6 to 90 years old and were healthy Caucasians in Russia. CDR3 length: 13 amino acids. V lost 7 bases, J lost 0 bases, and 10 bases lay in between. In germline, CDR1 is SQVTM, CDR2 ANQGSEA. The use of a sample-barcoded 5' primer and a J-beta primer mix characterized a second PCR of roughly 7 to 11 cycles. TCRdb re-called the 5' RACE reads through MiXCR, storing one row per CDR3 protein. The data hold around 800,000 distinct CDR3 sequences, with around 25% observed a single time. This sample also belongs to another study, concerning T cells of mothers and their children. That study reports: RNA was extracted, and all of it went into cDNA synthesis at about 1.6 ug per 15 ul.

The TCR was taken from a boy aged 5-17 years in good health. Input material: blood. This chain joins TRBV29-1 and TRBJ2-4; possibly TRBD1 for D (6 bases). The chain's CDR3 is CSAQGLAKNIQYF. CDR3 bases: TGCAGCGCCCAGGGGCTAGCCAAAAACATTCAGTACTTC.